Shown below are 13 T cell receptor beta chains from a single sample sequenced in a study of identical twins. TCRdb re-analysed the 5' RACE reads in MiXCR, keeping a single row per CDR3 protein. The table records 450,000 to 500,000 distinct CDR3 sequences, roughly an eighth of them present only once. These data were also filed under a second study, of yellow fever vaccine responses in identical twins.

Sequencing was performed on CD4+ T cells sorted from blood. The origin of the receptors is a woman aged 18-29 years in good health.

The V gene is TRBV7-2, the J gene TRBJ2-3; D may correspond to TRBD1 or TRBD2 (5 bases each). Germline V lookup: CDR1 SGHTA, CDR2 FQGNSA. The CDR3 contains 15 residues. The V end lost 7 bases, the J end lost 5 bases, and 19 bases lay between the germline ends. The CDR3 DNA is TGTGCCAGCACGCTTTCCCCCGGGGCGGGAGATACGCAGTATTTT. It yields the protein CASTLSPGAGDTQYF.

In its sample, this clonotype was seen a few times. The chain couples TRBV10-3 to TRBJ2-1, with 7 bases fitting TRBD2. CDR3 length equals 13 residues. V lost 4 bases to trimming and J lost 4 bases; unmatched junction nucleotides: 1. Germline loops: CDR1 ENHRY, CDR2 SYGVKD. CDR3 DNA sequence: TGTGCCATCAGTGGGGGGGGGTACAATGAGCAGTTCTTC. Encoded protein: CAISGGGYNEQFF.

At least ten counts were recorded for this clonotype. CDR3 bases: TGTGCAACGCTAGGACAGAACTACAATGAGCAGTTCTTC. It specifies CATLGQNYNEQFF. The chain recombines TRBV6-1 with TRBJ2-1, with D possibly TRBD1 on 6 matching bases. The CDR3 is 13 residues long. Germline V gene lookup returns CDR1 MNHNS and CDR2 SASEGT.

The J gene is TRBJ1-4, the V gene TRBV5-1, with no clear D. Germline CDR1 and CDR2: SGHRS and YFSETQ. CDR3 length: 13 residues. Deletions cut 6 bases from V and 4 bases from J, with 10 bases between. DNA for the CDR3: TGCGCCAGCATGCGAAACTTTAATGAAAAACTGTTTTTT. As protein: CASMRNFNEKLFF.

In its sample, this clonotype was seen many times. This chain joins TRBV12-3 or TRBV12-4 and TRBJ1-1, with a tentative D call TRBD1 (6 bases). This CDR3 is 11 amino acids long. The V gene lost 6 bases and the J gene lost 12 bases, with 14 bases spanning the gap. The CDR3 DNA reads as TGTGCCAGCAGGGACAGCCGCCGCCCTTTCTTT. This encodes CASRDSRRPFF.

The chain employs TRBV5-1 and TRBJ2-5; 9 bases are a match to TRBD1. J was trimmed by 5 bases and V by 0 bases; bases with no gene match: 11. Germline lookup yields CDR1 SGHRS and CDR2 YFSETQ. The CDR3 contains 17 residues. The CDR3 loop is CASSLARRTGDGETQYF. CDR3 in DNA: TGCGCCAGCAGCTTGGCCAGAAGGACAGGGGATGGTGAGACCCAGTACTTC.

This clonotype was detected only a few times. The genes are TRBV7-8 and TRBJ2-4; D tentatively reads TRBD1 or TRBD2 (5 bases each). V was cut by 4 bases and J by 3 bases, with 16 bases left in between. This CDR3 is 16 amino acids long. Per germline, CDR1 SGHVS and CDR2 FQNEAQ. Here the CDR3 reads CASSSGLAGGKNIQYF. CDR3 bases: TGTGCCAGCAGCTCAGGGTTGGCGGGTGGCAAAAACATTCAGTACTTC.

The DNA of the CDR3 is TGTGCCATCAGTGAGTTTGCAGTGGGCTACACCTTC. This codes for CAISEFAVGYTF. The gene calls are TRBV10-3 and TRBJ1-2; D is ambiguous. Trimming took 1 base from V and 8 from J, leaving 8 bases between them. Per germline, CDR1 ENHRY and CDR2 SYGVKD. CDR3 length: 12 residues.

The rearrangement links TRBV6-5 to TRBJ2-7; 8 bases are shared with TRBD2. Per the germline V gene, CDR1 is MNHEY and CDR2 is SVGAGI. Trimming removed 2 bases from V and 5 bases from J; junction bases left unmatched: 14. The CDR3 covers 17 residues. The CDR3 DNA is TGTGCCAGCAGTTACGGCGGGACTAGTACTTTCCCCCACGAGCAGTACTTC. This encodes CASSYGGTSTFPHEQYF.

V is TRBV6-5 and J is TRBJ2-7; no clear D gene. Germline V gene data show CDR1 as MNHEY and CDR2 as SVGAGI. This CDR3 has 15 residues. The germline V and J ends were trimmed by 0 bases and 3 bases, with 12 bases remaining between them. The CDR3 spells CASSYSRVGNYEQYF. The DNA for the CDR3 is TGTGCCAGCAGTTACTCAAGAGTTGGAAACTACGAGCAGTACTTC.

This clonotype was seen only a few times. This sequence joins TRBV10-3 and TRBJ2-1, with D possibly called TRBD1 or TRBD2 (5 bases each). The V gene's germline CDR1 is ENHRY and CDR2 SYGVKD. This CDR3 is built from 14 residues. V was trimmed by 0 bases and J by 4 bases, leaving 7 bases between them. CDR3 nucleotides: TGTGCCATCAGTGAGTCGGGGGAATACAATGAGCAGTTCTTC. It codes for CAISESGEYNEQFF.

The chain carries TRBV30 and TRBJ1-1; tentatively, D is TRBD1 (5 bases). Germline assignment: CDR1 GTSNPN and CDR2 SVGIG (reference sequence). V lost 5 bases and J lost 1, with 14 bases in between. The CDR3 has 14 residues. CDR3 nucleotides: TGTGCCTGGGGAAAGGGACGTGCGAACACTGAAGCTTTCTTT. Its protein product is CAWGKGRANTEAFF.

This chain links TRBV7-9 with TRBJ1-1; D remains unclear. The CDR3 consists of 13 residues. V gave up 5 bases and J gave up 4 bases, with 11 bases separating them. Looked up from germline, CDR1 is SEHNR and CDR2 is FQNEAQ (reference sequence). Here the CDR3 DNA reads TGTGCCAGCAGCCCTTCGGGGAGCACTGAAGCTTTCTTT. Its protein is CASSPSGSTEAFF.